This is a list of T cell receptor beta chains from one sample in a study of radiation and T cells in renal cell carcinoma. Produced via immunoSEQ multiplex PCR; TCRdb's table is partial and in-frame only. The top ten clones hold roughly 5.9% of a sample with 100,000 to 150,000 clones, around 81% of them seen once. Here the sequenced sample was blood, taken from a patient whose treatment included radiotherapy and nephrectomy. The receptor source for this set is a man aged 45-65 years with renal cell carcinoma. Each CDR3 is given with its conserved first and last residue. The D gene is left open where the match is weak. Only some rows state a clone size, as once, few, many or a class for expanded clones.

j_gene: TRBJ2-1; abundance: -; d_gene: -; v_gene: TRBV7-9; len: 12; CDR3aa: CASSPKINEQFF; CDR3nt: TGTGCCAGCAGCCCGAAGATAAATGAGCAGTTCTTC
j_gene: TRBJ1-2; abundance: -; d_gene: -; v_gene: TRBV5-1; len: 14; CDR3aa: CASSLAGEGYGYTF; CDR3nt: TGCGCCAGCAGCTTGGCCGGGGAGGGCTATGGCTACACCTTC
j_gene: TRBJ2-7; abundance: -; d_gene: TRBD1; v_gene: TRBV2; len: 14; CDR3aa: CASSSRTGNYEQYF; CDR3nt: TGTGCCAGCAGTTCGCGGACAGGGAACTACGAGCAGTACTTC
j_gene: TRBJ1-2; abundance: -; d_gene: TRBD1; v_gene: TRBV29-1; len: 15; CDR3aa: CSVEDGSTGGYGYTF; CDR3nt: TGCAGCGTTGAAGATGGGTCGACAGGGGGTTATGGCTACACCTTC
j_gene: TRBJ1-1; abundance: -; d_gene: -; v_gene: TRBV5-5; len: 14; CDR3aa: CASSLGPRNTEAFF; CDR3nt: TGTGCCAGCAGTTTGGGACCTAGGAACACTGAAGCTTTCTTT
j_gene: TRBJ1-2; abundance: -; d_gene: TRBD1; v_gene: TRBV29-1; len: 15; CDR3aa: CSVQDPGQPEYGYTF; CDR3nt: TGCAGCGTGCAGGATCCGGGACAGCCGGAATATGGCTACACCTTC
j_gene: TRBJ2-3; abundance: few; d_gene: -; v_gene: TRBV4-2; len: 16; CDR3aa: CASSQAAGRSTDTQYF; CDR3nt: TGTGCCAGCAGCCAAGCAGCGGGTCGAAGCACAGATACGCAGTATTTT
j_gene: TRBJ1-5; abundance: -; d_gene: TRBD1; v_gene: TRBV4-3; len: 14; CDR3aa: CASSPNRGEQPQHF; CDR3nt: TGCGCCAGCAGTCCAAACAGGGGAGAGCAGCCCCAGCATTTT
j_gene: TRBJ2-3; abundance: -; d_gene: -; v_gene: TRBV7-2; len: 13; CDR3aa: CASSSVGTGTQYF; CDR3nt: TGTGCCAGCAGCTCGGTAGGGACGGGTACGCAGTATTTT
j_gene: TRBJ2-7; abundance: -; d_gene: -; v_gene: TRBV4-1; len: 15; CDR3aa: CASSLYRDLDYEQYF; CDR3nt: TGCGCCAGCAGCCTGTACCGGGACCTCGACTACGAGCAGTACTTC
j_gene: TRBJ2-2; abundance: -; d_gene: TRBD1; v_gene: TRBV5-1; len: 16; CDR3aa: CASSQTQGAGTGELFF; CDR3nt: TGCGCCAGCAGCCAAACACAGGGGGCAGGCACCGGGGAGCTGTTTTTT
j_gene: TRBJ1-1; abundance: -; d_gene: TRBD1; v_gene: TRBV11-2; len: 14; CDR3aa: CASSMGQRSTEAFF; CDR3nt: TGTGCCAGCAGCATGGGACAGCGAAGCACTGAAGCTTTCTTT
j_gene: TRBJ2-7; abundance: -; d_gene: TRBD2; v_gene: TRBV5-4; len: 13; CDR3aa: CASSFAGAYEQYF; CDR3nt: TGTGCCAGCAGTTTTGCGGGGGCCTACGAGCAGTACTTC
j_gene: TRBJ2-7; abundance: few; d_gene: -; v_gene: TRBV5-1; len: 11; CDR3aa: CASSPYYEQYF; CDR3nt: TGCGCCAGCAGCCCCTACTACGAGCAGTACTTC
j_gene: TRBJ2-7; abundance: -; d_gene: TRBD1; v_gene: TRBV5-1; len: 17; CDR3aa: CASSLAVTGTAIYEQYF; CDR3nt: TGCGCCAGCAGCTTGGCGGTAACCGGGACAGCGATCTACGAGCAGTACTTC
j_gene: TRBJ2-3; abundance: once; d_gene: TRBD1; v_gene: TRBV5-1; len: 14; CDR3aa: CASSSDRGTDTQYF; CDR3nt: TGCGCCAGCAGCTCTGACAGGGGCACAGATACGCAGTATTTT